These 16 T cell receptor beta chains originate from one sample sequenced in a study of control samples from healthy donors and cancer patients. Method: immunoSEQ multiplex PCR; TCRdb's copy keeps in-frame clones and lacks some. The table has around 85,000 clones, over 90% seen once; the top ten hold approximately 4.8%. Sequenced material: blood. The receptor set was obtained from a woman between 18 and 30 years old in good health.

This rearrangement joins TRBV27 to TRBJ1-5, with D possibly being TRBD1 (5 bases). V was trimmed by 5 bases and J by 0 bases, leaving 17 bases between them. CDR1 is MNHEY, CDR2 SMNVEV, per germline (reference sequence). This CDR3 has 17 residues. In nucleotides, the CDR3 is TGTGCCAGCAGTGACAGCCCCCCGAACTATAGCAATCAGCCCCAGCATTTT. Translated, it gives CASSDSPPNYSNQPQHF.

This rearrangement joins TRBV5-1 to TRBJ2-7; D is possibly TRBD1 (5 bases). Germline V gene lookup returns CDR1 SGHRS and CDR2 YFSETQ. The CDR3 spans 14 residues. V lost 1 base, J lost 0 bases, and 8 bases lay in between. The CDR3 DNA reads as TGCGCCAGCAGCTTGTTAGGACACTCCTACGAGCAGTACTTC. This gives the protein CASSLLGHSYEQYF.

The CDR3 nucleotides are TGTGCCAGCAGCTTAGATCTCCAGACAGGGGACTATAATTCACCCCTCCACTTT. Amino acids: CASSLDLQTGDYNSPLHF. This rearrangement joins TRBV11-2 to TRBJ1-6, with TRBD1 matching 8 bases. The CDR3 is 18 residues long. Germline V CDR1 and CDR2: SGHAT, FQNNGV. Germline trimming cut 0 bases from V and 3 bases from J; bases unmatched to any gene: 7.

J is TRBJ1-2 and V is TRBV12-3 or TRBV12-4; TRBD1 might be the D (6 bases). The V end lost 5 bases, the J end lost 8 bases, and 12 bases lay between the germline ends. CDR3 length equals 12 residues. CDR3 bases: TGTGCCAGCAGTCTACAGGGAAACGGCTACACCTTC. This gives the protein CASSLQGNGYTF.

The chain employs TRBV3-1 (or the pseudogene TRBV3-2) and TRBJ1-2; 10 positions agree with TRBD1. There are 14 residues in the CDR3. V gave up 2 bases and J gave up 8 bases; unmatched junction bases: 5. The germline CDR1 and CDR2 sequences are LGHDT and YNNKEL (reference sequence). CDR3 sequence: CASSQTGTGVGYTF. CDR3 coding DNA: TGTGCCAGCAGCCAAACCGGGACAGGGGTCGGCTACACCTTC.

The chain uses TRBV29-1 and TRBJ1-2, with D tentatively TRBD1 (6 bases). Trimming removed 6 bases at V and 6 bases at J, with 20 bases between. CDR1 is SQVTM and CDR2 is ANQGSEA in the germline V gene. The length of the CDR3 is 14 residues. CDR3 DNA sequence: TGCAGCGTGGGACGGACAGATGGGGGAAATGGCTACACCTTC. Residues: CSVGRTDGGNGYTF. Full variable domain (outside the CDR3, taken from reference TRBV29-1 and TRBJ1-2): SAVISQKPSRDICQRGTSLTIQCQVDSQVTMMFWYRQQPGQSLTLIATANQGSEATYESGFVIDKFPISRPNLTFSTLTVSNMSPEDSSIYLCSVGRTDGGNGYTFGSGTRLTVV.

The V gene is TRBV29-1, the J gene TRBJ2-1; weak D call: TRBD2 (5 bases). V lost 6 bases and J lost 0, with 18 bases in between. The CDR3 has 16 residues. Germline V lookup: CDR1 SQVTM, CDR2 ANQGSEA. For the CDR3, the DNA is TGCAGCGTGATAGTGGCTAGCCACTCCTCCTACAATGAGCAGTTCTTC. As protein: CSVIVASHSSYNEQFF.

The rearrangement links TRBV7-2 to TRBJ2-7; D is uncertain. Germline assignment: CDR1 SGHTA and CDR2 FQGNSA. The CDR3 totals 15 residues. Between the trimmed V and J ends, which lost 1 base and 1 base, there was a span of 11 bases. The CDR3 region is CASSLELGRSYEQYF. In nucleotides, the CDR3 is TGTGCCAGCAGCTTAGAATTGGGTCGGTCCTACGAGCAGTACTTC.

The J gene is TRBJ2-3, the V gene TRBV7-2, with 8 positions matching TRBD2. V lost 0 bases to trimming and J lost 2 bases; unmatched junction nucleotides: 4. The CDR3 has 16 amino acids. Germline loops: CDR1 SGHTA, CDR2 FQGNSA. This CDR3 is CASSLASGIDTDTQYF. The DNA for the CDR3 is TGTGCCAGCAGCTTAGCTAGCGGGATTGACACAGATACGCAGTATTTT.

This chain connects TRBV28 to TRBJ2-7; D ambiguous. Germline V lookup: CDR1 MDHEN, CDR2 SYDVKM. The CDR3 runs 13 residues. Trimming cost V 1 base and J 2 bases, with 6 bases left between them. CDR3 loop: CASSLSTAYEQYF. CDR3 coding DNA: TGTGCCAGCAGTTTATCAACCGCCTACGAGCAGTACTTC.

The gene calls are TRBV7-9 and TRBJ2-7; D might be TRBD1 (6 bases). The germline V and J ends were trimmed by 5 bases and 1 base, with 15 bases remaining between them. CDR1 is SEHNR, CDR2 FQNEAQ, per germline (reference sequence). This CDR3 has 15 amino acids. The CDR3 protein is CASSTYQGYSYEQYF. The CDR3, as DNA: TGTGCCAGCAGCACCTACCAGGGGTATTCCTACGAGCAGTACTTC.

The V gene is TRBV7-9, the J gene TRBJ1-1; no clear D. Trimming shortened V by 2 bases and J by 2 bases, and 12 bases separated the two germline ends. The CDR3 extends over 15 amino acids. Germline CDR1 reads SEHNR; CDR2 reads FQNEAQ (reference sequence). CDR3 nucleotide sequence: TGTGCCAGCAGCTTAAGGCCTGGGGAAAACACTGAAGCTTTCTTT. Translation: CASSLRPGENTEAFF.

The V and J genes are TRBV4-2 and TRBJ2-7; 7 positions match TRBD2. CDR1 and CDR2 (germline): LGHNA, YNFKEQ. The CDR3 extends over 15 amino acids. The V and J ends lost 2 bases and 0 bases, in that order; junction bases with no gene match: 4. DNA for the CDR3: TGTGCCAGCAGCCAATCGGGGACTAACTCCTACGAGCAGTACTTC. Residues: CASSQSGTNSYEQYF.

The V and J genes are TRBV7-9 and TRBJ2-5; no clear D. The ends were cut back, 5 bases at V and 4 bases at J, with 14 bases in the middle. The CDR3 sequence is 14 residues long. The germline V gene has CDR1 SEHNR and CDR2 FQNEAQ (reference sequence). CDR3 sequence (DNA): TGTGCCAGCAGCCCCGGCGGCGTCGGAGAGACCCAGTACTTC. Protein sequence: CASSPGGVGETQYF.

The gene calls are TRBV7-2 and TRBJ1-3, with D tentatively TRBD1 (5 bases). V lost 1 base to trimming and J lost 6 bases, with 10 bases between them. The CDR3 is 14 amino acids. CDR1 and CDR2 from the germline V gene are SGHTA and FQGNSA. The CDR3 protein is CASSLGGHENTIYF. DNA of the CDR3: TGTGCCAGCAGCTTAGGAGGACATGAAAACACCATATATTTT.

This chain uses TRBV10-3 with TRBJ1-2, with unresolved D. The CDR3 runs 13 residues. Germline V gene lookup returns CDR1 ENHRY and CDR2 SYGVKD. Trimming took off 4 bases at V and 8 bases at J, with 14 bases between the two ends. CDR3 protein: CAISAQLGVGYTF. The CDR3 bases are TGTGCCATCAGTGCACAATTAGGCGTAGGCTACACCTTC.